One and the same sample provided the 13 T cell receptor beta chains below, sequenced in a study of T cells after yellow fever vaccination (dated by TCRdb to about 2019). The method behind the library was 5' RACE. Sequencing was performed on an Illumina HiSeq 2500. TCRdb cleaned the public reads at Q25 with fastp, built clones with MiXCR and kept in-frame beta chains. A single entry per CDR3 protein holds the most common genes and DNA from its merged rows. The sample table holds tens of thousands of distinct CDR3 sequences, of which 5% to 6.5% were seen once. The ten largest clones represent under 2.5% of the sample. The treatment or condition label for this specimen denotes: live attenuated yellow fever vaccine strain. Here the sequenced sample was CD4+ T cells sorted from PBMCs, taken more than 13 days after the first yellow fever vaccination. These receptors all come from a man aged 18 to 35 who received the YFV17D yellow fever vaccine.

Ten or more counts support this clonotype. The chain combines TRBV7-2 with TRBJ1-3; D is undetermined. V was trimmed by 5 bases and J by 0 bases, leaving 11 bases between them. The germline V gene has CDR1 SGHTA and CDR2 FQGNSA. The CDR3 spans 15 residues. CDR3 sequence (DNA): TGTGCCAGCAGCCCGCCGGTTGCCTCTGGAAACACCATATATTTT. Protein sequence: CASSPPVASGNTIYF.

There are many counts of this clonotype. The rearrangement links TRBV3-1 to TRBJ1-1; no definite D call. Trimming shortened V by 3 bases and J by 4 bases, and 12 bases separated the two germline ends. The CDR3 totals 14 residues. Looked up from germline, CDR1 is LGHDT and CDR2 is YNNKEL (reference sequence). The DNA for the CDR3 is TGTGCCAGCAGCCAGGCCCGGGTGGTCACTGAAGCTTTCTTT. It codes for CASSQARVVTEAFF.

Regarding this clonotype: Given a much more abundant clone one base away, this may be a read error. The chain has TRBV4-1 and TRBJ2-2, with no clear D. The germline V gene encodes CDR1 MGHRA and CDR2 YSYEKL. V dropped 10 bases and J dropped 4 bases, with 7 bases sitting between them. The CDR3 sequence is 11 residues long. CDR3: CANKGTGELFF. As DNA, the CDR3 is TGCGCCAACAAGGGCACCGGGGAGCTGTTTTTT.

This clonotype was found many times. V is TRBV5-1 and J is TRBJ1-1; D is uncertain. Germline V gene sequence: CDR1 SGHRS, CDR2 YFSETQ. Trimming took 6 bases from V and 10 from J, leaving 19 bases between them. CDR3 length: 13 residues. CDR3 amino acids: CASNDPDQVGAFF. The CDR3 DNA follows: TGCGCCAGCAATGATCCTGATCAAGTAGGAGCTTTCTTT.

This clonotype was observed many times. The CDR3 region has the DNA TGCGCCAGCAGCCCCGACAGGGGGGATCAGCCCCAGCATTTT. It encodes CASSPDRGDQPQHF. V usage is TRBV5-1 and J usage is TRBJ1-5; 9 positions agree with TRBD1. The CDR3 runs 14 residues. The germline CDR1 and CDR2 sequences are SGHRS and YFSETQ. J was trimmed by 5 bases and V by 4 bases; bases with no gene match: 4.

V is TRBV4-2 and J is TRBJ1-4; D is unresolved. CDR3 length: 14 amino acids. The V end was cut by 10 bases, the J end by 8 bases, with 20 bases between. CDR1 and CDR2 (germline): LGHNA, YNFKEQ. The DNA for the CDR3 is TGTGCCATGGGCTCTAGGCTCCTCGGCGAAAAACTGTTTTTT. Translating gives CAMGSRLLGEKLFF.

This clonotype was detected many times. The chain links TRBV5-1 to TRBJ2-3; 7 nucleotides agree with TRBD1. Unmatched junction bases numbered 4, after V lost 4 bases and J lost 2 bases. The CDR3 is 14 residues long. CDR1 and CDR2 (germline): SGHRS, YFSETQ. The CDR3 protein is CASSPGQYTDTQYF. The CDR3 region has the DNA TGCGCCAGCAGCCCGGGACAGTACACAGATACGCAGTATTTT.

The table lists this clonotype with many counts. The chain uses TRBV11-1 and TRBJ2-3, with 7 positions matching TRBD1. CDR1 is SGHAT and CDR2 is FQDESV in the germline V gene (reference sequence). The CDR3 totals 14 residues. The V and J ends lost 4 bases and 7 bases, in that order; junction bases with no gene match: 8. Here the CDR3 DNA reads TGTGCCAGCAGCTCGAACAGGGGTAGGAATACGCAGTATTTT. This encodes CASSSNRGRNTQYF.

This clonotype appeared many times. This chain joins TRBV27 and TRBJ1-6; D is perhaps TRBD1 (5 bases). The CDR3 has 15 residues. V lost 6 bases to trimming and J lost 7 bases, with 16 bases between them. Germline V gene lookup returns CDR1 MNHEY and CDR2 SMNVEV (reference sequence). The CDR3 loop reads CASSLVWDGNSPLHF. CDR3 bases: TGTGCCAGCAGCCTGGTATGGGACGGAAATTCACCCCTCCACTTT.

There are many counts of this clonotype. The V call is TRBV24-1, the J call TRBJ2-1, with 7 bases aligning to TRBD2. Trimming took 6 bases from V and 8 from J; bases not matched to a gene: 15. The germline gives CDR1 KGHDR, CDR2 SFDVKD. The CDR3 has 16 residues. CDR3 protein: CATSQSGTGRGDEQFF. CDR3 nucleotides: TGTGCCACCAGTCAAAGCGGGACGGGACGGGGCGATGAGCAGTTCTTC.

This clonotype was detected ten times or more. The V call is TRBV7-2, the J call TRBJ1-5, with a possible D match to TRBD1 (6 bases). The V and J ends lost 2 bases and 7 bases respectively, with 9 bases between them. CDR1 and CDR2 (germline): SGHTA, FQGNSA. The length of the CDR3 is 13 residues. The DNA of the CDR3 is TGTGCCAGCAGCTTAAACAGGGACCAGCCCCAGCATTTT. This translates into CASSLNRDQPQHF.

This clonotype was picked up a small number of times. The chain combines TRBV5-1 with TRBJ2-1; TRBD2 matches 7 bases. Trimming removed 2 bases from V and 8 bases from J; junction bases left unmatched: 7. The CDR3 runs to 14 residues. Per germline, CDR1 SGHRS and CDR2 YFSETQ. The DNA for the CDR3 is TGCGCCAGCAGCTTCGGACTAGTCTTTGATGAGCAGTTCTTC. This gives the protein CASSFGLVFDEQFF.

This clonotype was recorded many times. The V and J genes are TRBV20-1 and TRBJ2-2; 12 bases agree with TRBD2. This CDR3 contains 15 residues. Germline assignment: CDR1 DFQATT and CDR2 SNEGSKA (reference sequence). The V segment lost 4 bases and the J segment 9 bases; nucleotides outside the gene matches: 9. The DNA for the CDR3 is TGCAGTGCTACTCTAGCGGGGGGGGTCGGCCGGGAGCTGTTTTTT. Translated: CSATLAGGVGRELFF.